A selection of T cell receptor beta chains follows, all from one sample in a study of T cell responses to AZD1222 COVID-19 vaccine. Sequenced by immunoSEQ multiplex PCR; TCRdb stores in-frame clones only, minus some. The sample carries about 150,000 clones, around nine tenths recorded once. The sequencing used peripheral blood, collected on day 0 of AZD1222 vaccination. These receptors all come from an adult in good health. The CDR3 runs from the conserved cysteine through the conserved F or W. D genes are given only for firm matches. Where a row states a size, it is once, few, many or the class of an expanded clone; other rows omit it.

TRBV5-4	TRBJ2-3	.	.	TGTGCCAGCAGCTTGGCTAGGGAGATCACAGATACGCAGTATTTT	CASSLAREITDTQYF
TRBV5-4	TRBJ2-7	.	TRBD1	TGTGCCAGCAGCCACCGGGACAGGGGATCCTACGAGCAGTACTTC	CASSHRDRGSYEQYF
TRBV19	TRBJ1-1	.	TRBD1	TGTGCCAGTAGTACACCAGGGGGTACCCTGAACACTGAAGCTTTCTTT	CASSTPGGTLNTEAFF
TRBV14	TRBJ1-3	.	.	TGTGCCAGCAGCCAAGATTGGATGGGGACCCCCTCTGGAAACACCATATATTTT	CASSQDWMGTPSGNTIYF
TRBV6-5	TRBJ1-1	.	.	TGTGCCAGCAGCCAGGACGGTGCTGAAGCTTTCTTT	CASSQDGAEAFF
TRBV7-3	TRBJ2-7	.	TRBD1	TGTGCCAGCAGCTTATCAGGGGGCGATGTAAACGAGCAGTACTTC	CASSLSGGDVNEQYF
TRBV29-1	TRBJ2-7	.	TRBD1	TGCAGCGTTCAGGGGGTCAACCCCTACGAGCAGTACTTC	CSVQGVNPYEQYF
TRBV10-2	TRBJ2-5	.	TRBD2	TGCGCCAGCAGTGAGTCACCGGGAGGAGAAGAGACCCAGTACTTC	CASSESPGGEETQYF
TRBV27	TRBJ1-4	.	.	TGTGCCAGCAGTCCCCTAATCCCCCTTGGGAGGGCAGAAAAACTGTTTTTT	CASSPLIPLGRAEKLFF
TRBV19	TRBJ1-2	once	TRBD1	TGTGCCAGTAGTAACGGCGGGGACAGGGGAATAGGTGGCTACACCTTC	CASSNGGDRGIGGYTF
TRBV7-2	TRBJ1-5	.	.	TGTGCCAGCAGCTTAAGAGGTCATAGCAATCAGCCCCAGCATTTT	CASSLRGHSNQPQHF
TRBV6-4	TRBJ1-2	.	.	TGTGCCGCCGGGACCGAGTTTTTGGGCTACACCTTC	CAAGTEFLGYTF
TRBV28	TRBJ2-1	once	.	TGTGCCAGCAGTTTACCGGGATTCAGGGCCTACAATGAGCAGTTCTTC	CASSLPGFRAYNEQFF
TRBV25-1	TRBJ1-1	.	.	TGTGCCAGCATCCCATCACTTCGAGGGGGGGGCACTGAAGCTTTCTTT	CASIPSLRGGGTEAFF
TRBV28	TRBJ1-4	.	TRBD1	TGTGCCAGCAGTCCAACGGGACAGGGGGCGTGGACACTGTTTTTT	CASSPTGQGAWTLFF
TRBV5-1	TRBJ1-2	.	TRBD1	TGCGCCAGCAGGAGGGCAGGGGGAAGCTATGGCTACACCTTC	CASRRAGGSYGYTF
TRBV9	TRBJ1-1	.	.	TGTGCCAGCAGCCCCCAGAAGAACACTGAAGCTTTCTTT	CASSPQKNTEAFF
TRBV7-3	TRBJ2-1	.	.	TGTGCCAGCAGCCGTAGACAGTACAATGAGCAGTTCTTC	CASSRRQYNEQFF
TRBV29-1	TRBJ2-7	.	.	TGCAGCGTGGGGCTGGACGAGCAGTACTTC	CSVGLDEQYF
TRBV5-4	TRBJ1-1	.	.	TGTGCCAGCAGTACGGGGAGCCCTAACACTGAAGCTTTCTTT	CASSTGSPNTEAFF
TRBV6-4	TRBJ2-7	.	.	TGTGCCAGCAGTAAGGGACTCTTCTACGAGCAGTACTTC	CASSKGLFYEQYF
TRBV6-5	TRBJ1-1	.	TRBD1	TGTGCCAGCAGTTATAGGACAGGGCTGAACACCGAAGCTTTCTTT	CASSYRTGLNTEAFF
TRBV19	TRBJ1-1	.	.	TGTGCCAGTCGCGGGGGCAGGGGCACTGAAGCTTTCTTT	CASRGGRGTEAFF
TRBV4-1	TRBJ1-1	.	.	TGCGCCAGCAGCCAAGATCCCGGTGGGCTGATGAACACTGAAGCTTTCTTT	CASSQDPGGLMNTEAFF
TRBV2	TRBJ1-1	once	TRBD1	TGTGCCAGCAGTGAAGAGGGGACAGGCACTGAAGCTTTCTTT	CASSEEGTGTEAFF
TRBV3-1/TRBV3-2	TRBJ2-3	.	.	TGTGCCAGCAGCCAAGATGAGGACCGACAGACCCGGAGGGATACGCAGTATTTT	CASSQDEDRQTRRDTQYF
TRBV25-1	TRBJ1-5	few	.	TGTGCCAGCCGGACGGTTAATCAGCCCCAGCATTTT	CASRTVNQPQHF
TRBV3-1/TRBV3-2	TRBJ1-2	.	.	TGTGCCAGCAGCGACAGCGGAGGCTACACCTTC	CASSDSGGYTF
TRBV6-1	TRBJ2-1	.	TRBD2	TGTGCCAGCAGTGAACTAGCGGGGGGATATTTGAATGAGCAGTTCTTC	CASSELAGGYLNEQFF
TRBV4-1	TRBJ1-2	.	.	TGCGCCAGCAGCCAAGATCTTGCAGGGAACTATGGCTACACCTTC	CASSQDLAGNYGYTF
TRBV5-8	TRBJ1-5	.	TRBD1	TGTGCCAGCAGCCTCAACAGGGGGCCGGGCAATCAGCCCCAGCATTTT	CASSLNRGPGNQPQHF
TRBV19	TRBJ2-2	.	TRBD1	TGTGCCAGTAGCCACCCGGGACAGCAAACCGGGGAGCTGTTTTTT	CASSHPGQQTGELFF
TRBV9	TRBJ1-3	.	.	TGTGCCAGCAGCGAGGGGGGCAGCTCTGGAAACACCATATATTTT	CASSEGGSSGNTIYF
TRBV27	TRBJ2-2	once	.	TGTGCCAGCAGTTTATATTACCCCACCGGGGAGCTGTTTTTT	CASSLYYPTGELFF
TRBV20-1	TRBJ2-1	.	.	TGCACGAGCGGTTCCAATGAGCAGTTCTTC	CTSGSNEQFF
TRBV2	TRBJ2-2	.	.	TGTGCCAGCGGGGAGCCCGGGGAGCTGTTTTTT	CASGEPGELFF
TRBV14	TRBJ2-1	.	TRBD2	TGTGCCAGCAGCCAAGATTTCGCGGGGGGGCCGAAGAATGAGCAGTTCTTC	CASSQDFAGGPKNEQFF
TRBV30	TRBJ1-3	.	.	TGTGCCTGGAGCCAAAACGGGAACACCATATATTTT	CAWSQNGNTIYF
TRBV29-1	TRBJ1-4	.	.	TGCAGCGCACAGGTCGGGGGTACTAATGAAAAACTGTTTTTT	CSAQVGGTNEKLFF
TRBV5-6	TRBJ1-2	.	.	TGTGCCAGCAGCTTGAAGGTCGCGAACTATGGCTACACCTTC	CASSLKVANYGYTF
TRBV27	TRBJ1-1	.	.	TGTGCCAGCAGCCGGAGGTCGGTTCCCACTGAAGCTTTCTTT	CASSRRSVPTEAFF
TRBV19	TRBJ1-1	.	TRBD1	TGTGCCAGTACCACAGGGGGAAACTCCAACACTGAAGCTTTCTTT	CASTTGGNSNTEAFF
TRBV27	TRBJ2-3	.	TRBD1	TGTGCCAGCAGGCGAACAGGGGGCGCAGATACGCAGTATTTT	CASRRTGGADTQYF
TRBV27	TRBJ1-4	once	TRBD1	TGTGCCAGCAGTTTATCAAGGCAGGGGGGCGAAAAACTGTTTTTT	CASSLSRQGGEKLFF
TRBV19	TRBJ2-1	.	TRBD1	TGTGCCAGTAGTGTAGGACAGGGGAGGTATGAGCAGTTCTTC	CASSVGQGRYEQFF
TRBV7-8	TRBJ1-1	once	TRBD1	TGTGCCAGCAGCTTTGCCGTTGCAACAGGGGGTGATTGGGACACTGAAGCTTTCTTT	CASSFAVATGGDWDTEAFF
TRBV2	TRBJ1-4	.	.	TGTGCCAGCAGTGAAGCACCGAGTGCAACTAATGAAAAACTGTTTTTT	CASSEAPSATNEKLFF
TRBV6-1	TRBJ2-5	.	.	TGTGCCAGCAGTGACGCGGCCGGGGGCTTTGAGACCCAGTACTTC	CASSDAAGGFETQYF
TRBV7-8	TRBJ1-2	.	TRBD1	TGTGCCAGCAGCTTAGCTGGGACAGGGCCTCGGGAAAACTATGGCTACACCTTC	CASSLAGTGPRENYGYTF
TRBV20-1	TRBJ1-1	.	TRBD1	TGCAGTGCTAGTACAGGGGAATATGACACTGAAGCTTTCTTT	CSASTGEYDTEAFF
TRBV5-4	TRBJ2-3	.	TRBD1	TGTGCCAGCAGCATTGGACAGGGGGATACGCAGTATTTT	CASSIGQGDTQYF
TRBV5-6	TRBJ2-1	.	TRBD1	TGTGCCAGCAGCCGGCCCGGGACAGGGCCCTACAATGAGCAGTTCTTC	CASSRPGTGPYNEQFF
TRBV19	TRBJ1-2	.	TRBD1	TGTGCCAGTAAAGCAGGGGGACCCTATGGCTACACCTTC	CASKAGGPYGYTF
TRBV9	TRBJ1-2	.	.	TGTGCCAGCAGGGCGGGACTCCCCCCAGACTATGGCTACACCTTC	CASRAGLPPDYGYTF
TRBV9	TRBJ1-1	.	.	TGTGCCAGCAGCGTAGGCAGCGGCAGGACTGAAGCTTTCTTT	CASSVGSGRTEAFF
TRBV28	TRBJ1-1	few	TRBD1	TGTGCCAGCAGCACACCGGGACAGGGACTTGGAGCTTTCTTT	CASSTPGQGLGAFF